This T cell receptor (beta chain) was sequenced during a study of response to subunit inactivated influenza vaccine. Overall study findings and caveats: New T cells are recruited in small numbers by each seasonal influenza vaccination, according to the authors' suggestion.

TCRdb re-called the RT-PCR reads with MiXCR, one entry per CDR3 protein. Of some 800,000 distinct CDR3 sequences in the sample, over 20% were seen once. After removal of 1 base from V and 8 bases from J, the junction contained 4 bases not matched to a gene. The CDR3 runs 15 residues. The germline CDR1 and CDR2 sequences are SGHVS and FNYEAQ. This clonotype came up once. Its specificity is unknown. The genes are TRBV7-6 and TRBJ1-4, with 10 bases identical to TRBD1. This sequence was found in a man over 45 who received an inactivated influenza vaccine. Source: PBMCs from blood, taken approximately 5 days after vaccination. This CDR3 is CASSLGQGAGEKLFF. The CDR3 DNA is TGTGCCAGCAGCTTAGGACAGGGGGCGGGCGAAAAACTGTTTTTT.